The 25 T cell receptor beta chains below come from one sample, sequenced in a study of T cells in Graves' hyperthyroidism and ophthalmopathy. Researchers took RNA transcripts and amplified the TCR beta CDR3 regions from them. Researchers ran a first-round RT-PCR on the TCR CDR3 using the HTBI primer set. MiXCR was run by TCRdb on the multiplex PCR reads, yielding one entry per CDR3 protein. The sample lists approximately 510,000 distinct CDR3 sequences; 20% to 25% were seen once. The sequencing sample was made of blood. Every receptor here comes from a man aged 18 to 29 with Graves' hyperthyroidism.

This clonotype has a count of ten or more. The rearrangement links TRBV6-1 to TRBJ1-5; D possibly corresponds to TRBD1 (5 bases). Trimming took 6 bases from V and 1 from J, leaving 13 bases between them. CDR1 and CDR2 from the germline V gene are MNHNS and SASEGT. This CDR3 is 15 amino acids long. The CDR3, as DNA: TGTGCCAGCAGATTGGGCCCAGGGAGCAATCAGCCCCAGCATTTT. Its translation is CASRLGPGSNQPQHF.

This clonotype came up a few times. The chain uses TRBV7-9 and TRBJ2-7; D not resolved. CDR3 length: 15 residues. V gave up 1 base and J gave up 6 bases, with 16 bases separating them. Looked up from germline, CDR1 is SEHNR and CDR2 is FQNEAQ (reference sequence). The CDR3: CASSLVQVGLSEQYF. DNA for the CDR3: TGTGCCAGCAGCTTAGTGCAGGTCGGTCTTAGCGAGCAGTACTTC.

The chain employs TRBV12-3 or TRBV12-4 and TRBJ2-7; 8 nucleotides line up with TRBD1. V was clipped by 2 bases and J by 3 bases; unmatched bases: 3. This CDR3 region has 14 residues. The CDR3: CASSLPGQVYEQYF. The CDR3 bases are TGTGCCAGCAGTTTACCGGGACAGGTCTACGAGCAGTACTTC.

This clonotype was seen repeatedly, ten times or more. The chain is built from TRBV19 and TRBJ2-5; tentatively, D is TRBD1 (6 bases). Trimming took 4 bases from V and 7 from J, leaving 7 bases between them. Germline V gene lookup returns CDR1 LNHDA and CDR2 SQIVND (reference sequence). The CDR3 loop spans 11 amino acids. Here the CDR3 reads CASSTQGTQYF. The CDR3 coding sequence is TGTGCCAGTAGTACACAGGGGACCCAGTACTTC.

In its sample, this clonotype was seen many times. This rearrangement joins TRBV6-5 to TRBJ1-1, with 7 positions matching TRBD1. This CDR3 spans 15 amino acids. Losses at the gene ends were 0 bases for V and 3 bases for J; bases not matched to a gene: 4. The germline V gene has CDR1 MNHEY and CDR2 SVGAGI. In DNA, the CDR3 is TGTGCCAGCAGTTACTCCCGACAGGGCTACACTGAAGCTTTCTTT. Protein: CASSYSRQGYTEAFF.

Concerning this clonotype: A much more abundant neighbour one base away suggests this may be a read error. As DNA, the CDR3 is TGCAGCGCGCCGACAGGGCTTGGTTTGAACATTCAGTACTTC. Translation: CSAPTGLGLNIQYF. The chain carries TRBV29-1 and TRBJ2-4; 7 bases are shared with TRBD1. Germline lookup yields CDR1 SQVTM and CDR2 ANQGSEA. CDR3 length: 14 amino acids. The V and J ends lost 7 bases and 7 bases, in that order; junction bases with no gene match: 13.

This clonotype was recorded at least ten times. This sequence joins TRBV10-3 and TRBJ1-2, with D perhaps matching TRBD1 (6 bases). The CDR3 has 17 residues. The V end lost 2 bases, the J end lost 0 bases, and 16 bases lay between the germline ends. In germline, CDR1 is ENHRY, CDR2 SYGVKD. CDR3 nucleotide sequence: TGTGCCATCAGTGAGGCCTTTGGACAGAGCGCTAACTATGGCTACACCTTC. Its translation is CAISEAFGQSANYGYTF.

This clonotype was seen only a few times. The CDR3 coding sequence is TGTGCCAGCAGCTGGCTGGGAGGCACCGGGGAGCTGTTTTTT. It is translated as CASSWLGGTGELFF. V gene TRBV5-5 combines with J gene TRBJ2-2; D is possibly TRBD2 (6 bases). The CDR3 is made up of 14 amino acids. V lost 3 bases, J lost 4 bases, and 10 bases lay in between. Germline V CDR1 and CDR2: SGHKS, YYEKEE (reference sequence).

The V and J genes are TRBV12-3 or TRBV12-4 and TRBJ2-5, with 12 positions matching TRBD2. V was pared by 5 bases and J by 5 bases, with 3 bases of the junction left unmatched. The CDR3 is made up of 14 amino acids. CDR3 loop: CASSASGGVETQYF. The CDR3 DNA reads as TGTGCCAGCAGTGCTAGCGGGGGGGTGGAGACCCAGTACTTC.

This clonotype is a singleton in its sample. The chain employs TRBV11-2 and TRBJ2-5; possibly TRBD1 for D (6 bases). The germline V gene has CDR1 SGHAT and CDR2 FQNNGV. The CDR3 is 14 residues long. Deletions cut 5 bases from V and 2 bases from J, with 12 bases between. The CDR3 protein is CASSQLTGQETQYF. The CDR3 DNA follows: TGTGCCAGCAGCCAATTGACAGGTCAAGAGACCCAGTACTTC.

This clonotype was recorded at least ten times. The rearrangement links TRBV19 to TRBJ1-5, with no clear D. This CDR3 contains 13 residues. V was shortened by 4 bases and J by 5 bases, with 9 bases between the two germline ends. The germline gives CDR1 LNHDA, CDR2 SQIVND (reference sequence). Here the CDR3 reads CASSSGGDQPQHF. The CDR3 coding sequence is TGTGCCAGTAGTAGCGGCGGGGATCAGCCCCAGCATTTT.

In its sample, this clonotype was seen many times. The rearrangement links TRBV20-1 to TRBJ1-5; D might be TRBD1 (5 bases). Germline V gene data show CDR1 as DFQATT and CDR2 as SNEGSKA (reference sequence). CDR3 size: 13 residues. The V and J ends lost 3 bases and 1 base respectively, with 7 bases between them. CDR3 loop: CSASQGSNQPQHF. CDR3 nucleotides: TGCAGTGCTAGTCAGGGCAGCAATCAGCCCCAGCATTTT.

The chain has TRBV6-2 or TRBV6-3 and TRBJ2-7; the match to TRBD2 covers 8 bases. V lost 10 bases to trimming and J lost 5 bases; unmatched junction nucleotides: 7. Germline-derived CDR1 and CDR2 are MNHEY and SVGEGT. CDR3 length: 12 amino acids. DNA of the CDR3: TGTGCCACCCAGGCGGGGGGTGACGAGCAGTACTTC. This gives the protein CATQAGGDEQYF.

The chain joins TRBV12-5 to TRBJ2-2, with a possible D match to TRBD1 (6 bases). This CDR3 region has 13 residues. Trimming cost V 6 bases and J 5 bases, with 10 bases left between them. Per the germline V gene, CDR1 is LGHNT and CDR2 is FRNRAP. For the CDR3, the DNA is TGTGCTAGTGGCGGACAGTCAACCGGGGAGCTGTTTTTT. Protein product: CASGGQSTGELFF.

In regard to this clonotype: Possible read error: a much larger clone is one base away. This chain uses TRBV11-3 with TRBJ1-2; D not resolved. The germline V gene has CDR1 SGHNT and CDR2 YENEEA. The CDR3 extends over 13 amino acids. The V end lost 6 bases, the J end lost 7 bases, and 15 bases lay between the germline ends. CDR3 coding DNA: TGTGCCAGCAGTGTACTAGGATCCGGTGGCTACACCTTC. Its translation: CASSVLGSGGYTF.

This clonotype occurred many times. The chain joins TRBV13 to TRBJ2-5; 9 positions agree with TRBD1. The germline V gene has CDR1 PRHDT and CDR2 FYEKMQ (reference sequence). Trimming at V came to 1 base and at J to 0 bases, leaving 3 bases not matched to a gene. The CDR3 runs to 16 residues. The CDR3 spells CASSLVGTGNQETQYF. Here the CDR3 DNA reads TGTGCCAGCAGCTTAGTTGGGACAGGGAACCAAGAGACCCAGTACTTC.

The chain combines TRBV7-8 with TRBJ2-5; possibly TRBD1 for D (6 bases). The CDR3 runs 14 residues. Germline V gene sequence: CDR1 SGHVS, CDR2 FQNEAQ. The V end lost 8 bases, the J end lost 3 bases, and 16 bases lay between the germline ends. CDR3 DNA sequence: TGTGCCAGCCAGCTATGGGGGCTCGAAGAGACCCAGTACTTC. Its translation is CASQLWGLEETQYF.

The rearrangement uses TRBV11-3 and TRBJ1-1, with 8 nucleotides matching TRBD1. CDR3 length: 14 amino acids. J was trimmed by 7 bases and V by 6 bases; bases with no gene match: 10. Germline values: CDR1 SGHNT, CDR2 YENEEA. The CDR3 sequence: CASSLRPGGDEAFF. The CDR3, as DNA: TGTGCCAGCAGTTTGAGACCAGGGGGCGATGAAGCTTTCTTT. The variable domain in full, with the rest retrieved from reference TRBV11-3 and TRBJ1-1, is EAGVVQSPRYKIIEKKQPVAFWCNPISGHNTLYWYLQNLGQGPELLIRYENEEAVDDSQLPKDRFSAERLKGVDSTLKIQPAELGDSAVYLCASSLRPGGDEAFFGQGTRLTVV.

A few counts support this clonotype. This sequence joins TRBV19 and TRBJ1-5, with D possibly being TRBD1 (6 bases). The CDR3 is 15 residues long. CDR1 and CDR2 (germline): LNHDA, SQIVND (reference sequence). The V gene lost 5 bases and the J gene lost 7 bases, with 18 bases spanning the gap. The CDR3 DNA reads TGTGCCAGTAGTCATACAGGGATCTGGGGCCAGCCCCAGCATTTT. Translated, it gives CASSHTGIWGQPQHF.

For this clonotype: This may stem from a read error, because a much larger clone lies one nucleotide away. The chain joins TRBV28 to TRBJ1-2; 9 bases match TRBD1. This CDR3 is built from 14 residues. Per the germline V gene, CDR1 is MDHEN and CDR2 is SYDVKM. The chain's CDR3 is CASSSNRGHYGYSF. The CDR3 coding sequence is TGTGCCAGCAGTTCGAACAGGGGGCACTATGGCTACAGCTTC.

There are many counts of this clonotype. The chain has TRBV6-1 and TRBJ1-1; no clear D gene. The length of the CDR3 is 12 residues. Trimming took 4 bases from V and 7 from J, leaving 10 bases between them. Per germline, CDR1 MNHNS and CDR2 SASEGT. CDR3 sequence: CASSGYSGEAFF. Here the CDR3 DNA reads TGTGCCAGCAGTGGTTACAGTGGTGAAGCTTTCTTT.

The V and J genes are TRBV6-1 and TRBJ2-7; 11 bases match TRBD2. The trim removed 7 bases at V and 7 bases at J, leaving 6 bases unmatched. The germline V gene encodes CDR1 MNHNS and CDR2 SASEGT. This CDR3 has 13 residues. The CDR3: CASKTSGTGEQYF. CDR3 DNA sequence: TGTGCCAGCAAGACTAGCGGGACTGGTGAGCAGTACTTC.

At least ten counts were recorded for this clonotype. The V gene is TRBV6-1, the J gene TRBJ1-2; 7 nucleotides agree with TRBD1. V lost 1 base, J lost 7 bases, and 3 bases stayed unmatched. Germline CDR1 and CDR2: MNHNS and SASEGT. The CDR3 extends over 13 amino acids. The CDR3 is CASSEVTGVGYTF. In nucleotides, the CDR3 is TGTGCCAGCAGTGAAGTAACAGGGGTTGGCTACACCTTC.

This rearrangement joins TRBV20-1 to TRBJ1-1, with 10 bases fitting TRBD1. The CDR3 spans 14 residues. V shed 3 bases and J 4 bases; nucleotides not matched to a gene: 5. CDR1 DFQATT and CDR2 SNEGSKA come from the germline V gene (reference sequence). In DNA, the CDR3 is TGCAGTGCTAGGAGGACAGGGGGTTCCACTGAAGCTTTCTTT. Protein: CSARRTGGSTEAFF.

The table lists this clonotype with a few counts. V and J are TRBV6-5 and TRBJ2-5; 9 bases are shared with TRBD1. The CDR3 extends over 18 amino acids. CDR1 and CDR2 from the germline V gene are MNHEY and SVGAGI. With V trimmed by 0 bases and J by 5 bases, 13 bases remained unmatched. CDR3 bases: TGTGCCAGCAGTTACTCGCCGGGACAGGGACCCGCATGGGAGACCCAGTACTTC. It specifies CASSYSPGQGPAWETQYF.